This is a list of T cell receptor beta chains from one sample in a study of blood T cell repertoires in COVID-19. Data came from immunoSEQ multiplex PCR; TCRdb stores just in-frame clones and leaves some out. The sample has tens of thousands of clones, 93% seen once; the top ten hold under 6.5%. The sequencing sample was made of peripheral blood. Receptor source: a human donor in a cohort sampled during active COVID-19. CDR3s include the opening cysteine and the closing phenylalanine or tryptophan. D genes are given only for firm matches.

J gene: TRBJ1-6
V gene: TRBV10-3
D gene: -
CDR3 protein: CAIRPDTRSSYNSPLHF

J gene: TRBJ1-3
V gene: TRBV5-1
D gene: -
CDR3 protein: CASSSGGQVGNTIYF

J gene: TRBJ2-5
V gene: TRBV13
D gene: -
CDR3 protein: CASSSPGQETQYF

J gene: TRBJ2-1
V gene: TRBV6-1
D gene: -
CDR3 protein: CASSELSARNNEQFF

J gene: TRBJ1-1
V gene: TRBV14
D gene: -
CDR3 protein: CASSPRRNTEAFF

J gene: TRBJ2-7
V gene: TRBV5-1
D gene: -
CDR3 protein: CASRSSYEQYF

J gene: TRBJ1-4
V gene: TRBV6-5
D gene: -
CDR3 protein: CASSYEGSTNEKLFF

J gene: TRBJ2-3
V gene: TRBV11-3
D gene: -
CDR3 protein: CASSLALRDTQYF

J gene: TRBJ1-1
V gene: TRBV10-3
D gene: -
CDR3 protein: CAISESMGRNTEAFF

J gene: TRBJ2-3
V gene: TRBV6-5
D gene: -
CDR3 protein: CASSYGGTDTQYF

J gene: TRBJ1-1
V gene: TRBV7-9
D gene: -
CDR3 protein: CASSELNTEAFF

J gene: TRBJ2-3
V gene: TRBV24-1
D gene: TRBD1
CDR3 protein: CATSDSGQGHYTDTQYF

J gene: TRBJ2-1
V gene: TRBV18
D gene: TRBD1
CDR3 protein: CASSPNDRDSKNNEQFF

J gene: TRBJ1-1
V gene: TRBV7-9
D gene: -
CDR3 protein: CASTRGGEEIPEAFF

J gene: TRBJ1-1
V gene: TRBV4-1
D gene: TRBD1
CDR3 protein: CASSRVPDRITEAFF

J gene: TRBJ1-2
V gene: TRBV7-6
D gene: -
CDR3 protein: CASSPTLNYGYTF

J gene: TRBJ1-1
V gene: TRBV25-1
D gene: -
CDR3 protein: CASTQGGVFEAFF

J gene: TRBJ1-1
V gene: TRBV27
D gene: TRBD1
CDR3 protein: CASSDPTGGASSETEAFF

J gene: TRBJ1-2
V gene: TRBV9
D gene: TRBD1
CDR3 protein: CASSGGLGTGAIYGYTF

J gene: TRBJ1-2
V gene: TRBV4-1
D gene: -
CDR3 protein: CASSPTANYGYTF

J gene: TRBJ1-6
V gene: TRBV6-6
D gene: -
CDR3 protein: CASSPTPTDGRNSPLHF

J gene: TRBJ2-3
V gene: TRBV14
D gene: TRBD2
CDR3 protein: CASSQGPGLGVTYTQYF

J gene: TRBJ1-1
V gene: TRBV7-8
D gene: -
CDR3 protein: CASSFVPPGRENTEAFF

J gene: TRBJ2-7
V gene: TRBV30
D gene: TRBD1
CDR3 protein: CAWSGDRVYEQYF

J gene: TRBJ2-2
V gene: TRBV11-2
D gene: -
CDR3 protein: CASSLVGQNTGELFF

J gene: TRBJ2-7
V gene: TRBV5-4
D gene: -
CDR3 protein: CASGEYGGPHYEQYF

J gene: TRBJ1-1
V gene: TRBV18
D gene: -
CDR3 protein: CASSPPSVTEEAFF

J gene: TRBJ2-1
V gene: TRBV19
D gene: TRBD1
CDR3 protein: CASSQTGTGVGSYNEQFF

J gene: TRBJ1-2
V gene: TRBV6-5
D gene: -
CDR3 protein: CATSETLRSNYGYTF

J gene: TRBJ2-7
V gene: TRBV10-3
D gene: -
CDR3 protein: CAISRSGDEQYF

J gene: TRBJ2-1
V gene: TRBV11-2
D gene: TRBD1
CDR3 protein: CASSSQGRGQVPRDEQFF

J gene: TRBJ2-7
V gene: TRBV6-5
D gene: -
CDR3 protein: CASSLTGLIYEQYF

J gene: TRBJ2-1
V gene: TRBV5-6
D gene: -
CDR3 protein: CASSSGQSSYNEQFF

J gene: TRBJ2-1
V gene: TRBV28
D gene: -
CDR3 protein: CASSLSRLGINEQFF

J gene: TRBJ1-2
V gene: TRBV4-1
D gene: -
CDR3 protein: CASSRGQPNYGYTF

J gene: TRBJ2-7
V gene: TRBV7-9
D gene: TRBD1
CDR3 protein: CASTSDGTAPYEQYF

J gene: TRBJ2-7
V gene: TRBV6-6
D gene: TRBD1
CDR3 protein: CASSPPGQGSSYEQYF

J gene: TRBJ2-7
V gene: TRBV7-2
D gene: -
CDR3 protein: CASSLVAFYEQYF

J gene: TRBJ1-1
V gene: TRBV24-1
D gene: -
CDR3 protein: CATSDADMNTEAFF

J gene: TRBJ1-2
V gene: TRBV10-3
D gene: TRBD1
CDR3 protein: CAAETGTASNYGYTF

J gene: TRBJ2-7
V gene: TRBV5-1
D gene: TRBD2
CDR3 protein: CASSWGGQETRDEQYF

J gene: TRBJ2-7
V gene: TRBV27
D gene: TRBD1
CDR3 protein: CASRPHYPGTGVLPAYEQYF

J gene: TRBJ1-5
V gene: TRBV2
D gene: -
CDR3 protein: CASSEDGFGNQPQHF

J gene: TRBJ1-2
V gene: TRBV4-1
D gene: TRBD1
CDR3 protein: CASSQINRGDNYGYTF

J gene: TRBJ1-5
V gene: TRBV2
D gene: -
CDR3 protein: CASSELRSNQPQHF

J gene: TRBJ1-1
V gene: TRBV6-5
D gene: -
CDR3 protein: CASSHLDIREAFF

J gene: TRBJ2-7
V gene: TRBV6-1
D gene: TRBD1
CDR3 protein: CASSEPGGYEQYF

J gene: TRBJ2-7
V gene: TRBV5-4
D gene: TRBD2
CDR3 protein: CASSLAGGRSEQYF